Below, 25 T cell receptor beta chains from the same sample are listed, as sequenced in a study of CD8+CD57+ T cells in acquired aplastic anemia. It was genomic DNA that served as the template for profiling TCR beta VDJ and CDR3. Via MiXCR, TCRdb re-called the reads, giving one row per CDR3 protein. The data show hundreds of thousands of distinct CDR3 sequences, 55% to 75% seen once. Sequencing input: sorted CD4+, CD8+, or CD8+CD57+ T cells (not recorded which) from PBMCs. The receptors were gathered from a human donor in good health, serving as a control.

The J gene is TRBJ2-7, the V gene TRBV12-3 or TRBV12-4; 9 bases match TRBD1. After removal of 5 bases from V and 9 bases from J, the junction contained 11 bases not matched to a gene. This CDR3 is 14 amino acids long. The CDR3 sequence is CASSPGQGSTWQYV. The CDR3 region has the DNA TGTGCCAGCAGTCCAGGACAGGGGTCGACTTGGCAGTACGTC.

The chain couples TRBV7-8 to TRBJ1-6, with D tentatively TRBD1 (5 bases). There are 15 residues in the CDR3. Per the germline V gene, CDR1 is SGHVS and CDR2 is FQNEAQ. V lost 6 bases, J lost 13 bases, and 22 bases lay in between. The CDR3 nucleotides read TGTGCCAGCAGTGTAGCGATCAGGGCTAATTACCCCCTCCACTTT. Protein product: CASSVAIRANYPLHF. The full variable domain, rest sourced from reference TRBV7-8 and TRBJ1-6, is GAGVSQSPRYKVAKRGQDVALRCDPISGHVSLFWYQQALGQGPEFLTYFQNEAQLDKSGLPSDRFFAERPEGSVSTLKIQRTQQEDSAVYLCASSVAIRANYPLHFGNGTRLTVT.

About this clonotype: A much larger clone lies a single base off, so this may be a read error. The conserved closing phenylalanine or tryptophan is absent in this CDR3, likely reflecting a read error. It is unclear where the CDR3 begins or ends on the DNA, so no DNA is shown, and the CDR3 is as TCRdb lists it. The V and J genes are TRBV3-2 and TRBJ2-7; the table calls TRBD1, which could not be checked here. TRBV3-2 is designated a pseudogene. The CDR3 is 15 residues long, ends included. The CDR3 protein is CASSQEQGFAYEQYS.

The rearrangement uses TRBV7-2 and TRBJ2-7; 8 bases match TRBD2. This CDR3 region has 13 residues. The germline V gene encodes CDR1 SGHTA and CDR2 FQGNSA. The junction had 6 bases not matched to a gene; V was cut back by 7 bases and J by 4 bases. The CDR3 here is CASTSGPGYEQYF. The CDR3 bases are TGTGCCAGCACTAGCGGGCCCGGTTACGAGCAGTACTTC.

The rearrangement links TRBV7-8 to TRBJ1-3; 10 bases match TRBD1. Germline V gives CDR1 SGHVS, CDR2 FQNEAQ. CDR3 length: 17 residues. Unmatched junction bases numbered 5, after V lost 2 bases and J lost 1 base. The chain's CDR3 is CASSLTTGGRSGNTIYF. CDR3 DNA sequence: TGTGCCAGCAGCTTAACGACAGGGGGCCGGTCTGGAAACACCATATATTTT.

This clonotype was found once. The junction shows a germline mismatch at one end, possibly a read error. V gene TRBV29-1 combines with J gene TRBJ2-1; D not certain. Germline CDR1 and CDR2: SQVTM and ANQGSEA. The CDR3 is 12 amino acids. CDR3 nucleotide sequence: TGCAGCGCCGGCAGGCATTACAATGAGCAGCACTTC. It specifies CSAGRHYNEQHF.

On this clonotype itself: This likely comes from a read error, as the CDR3 has no conserved phenylalanine or tryptophan at its end. The chain has TRBV7-2 and TRBJ1-2; tentatively, D is TRBD1 (5 bases). This CDR3 has 12 residues. Germline assignment: CDR1 SGHTA and CDR2 FQGNSA. The CDR3 loop is CASSLDNRGYTY. The CDR3 DNA sequence: TGCGCCAGCAGCCTAGACAACAGGGGCTACACCTAC.

This chain connects TRBV10-3 to TRBJ2-7; 9 bases are shared with TRBD1. The CDR3 extends over 14 amino acids. V lost 6 bases, J lost 4 bases, and 7 bases stayed unmatched. Germline values: CDR1 ENHRY, CDR2 SYGVKD. The CDR3 loop reads CAIRYGQGNYEQYF. CDR3 DNA sequence: TGTGCCATCAGATACGGACAGGGGAATTACGAGCAGTACTTC.

With regard to this clonotype: Given the absence of the conserved phenylalanine or tryptophan at the CDR3 end, a read error is likely. The DNA is left out, because the CDR3 cannot be placed on it with certainty; the CDR3 is given as TCRdb lists it. The CDR3: CASSLPDRGPY. The rearrangement uses TRBV7-8 and TRBJ2-7; the DNA was not compared with TRBD1, the D call given in the table. Germline V CDR1 and CDR2: SGHVS, FQNEAQ. The CDR3 extends over 11 residues, inclusive of both ends.

This clonotype was counted a few times. This chain joins TRBV2 and TRBJ2-3, with D perhaps TRBD2 (6 bases). Germline assignment: CDR1 SNHLY and CDR2 FYNNEI. The V and J ends lost 8 bases and 5 bases respectively, with 17 bases between them. The CDR3 is made up of 14 amino acids. Written as DNA, the CDR3 is TGTGCCAGCGAAGGGCGGGAACAGGAAGATACGCAGTATTTT. Amino acids: CASEGREQEDTQYF.

In this sample, this clonotype turned up once. The chain couples TRBV12-3 or TRBV12-4 to TRBJ1-1; possibly TRBD1 for D (5 bases). Trimming stripped 7 bases from V and 6 bases from J, with 9 bases between. The CDR3 extends over 11 amino acids. CDR3 sequence reads: CASKGRAEAFF. DNA of the CDR3: TGTGCCAGCAAGGGGCGCGCTGAAGCTTTCTTT.

The rearrangement links TRBV15 to TRBJ2-7; 7 nucleotides match TRBD2. The V and J ends lost 0 bases and 3 bases, in that order; junction bases with no gene match: 5. The length of the CDR3 is 15 residues. The germline V gene has CDR1 LNHNV and CDR2 YYDKDF (reference sequence). The CDR3 DNA reads TGTGCCACCAGCAGAGATAGAAGCGGGGACTACGAGCAGTACTTC. Protein sequence: CATSRDRSGDYEQYF.

Turning to this clonotype: The junction departs from the called germline gene at one end, perhaps through a read error. This sequence joins TRBV10-3 and TRBJ2-2; D possibly uses TRBD1 or TRBD2 (5 bases each). Germline CDR1 reads ENHRY; CDR2 reads SYGVKD. This CDR3 is 16 amino acids long. This chain's CDR3 is CASSEGPDWNTGELFF. CDR3 bases: TGTGCCAGCAGTGAGGGGCCTGATTGGAACACCGGGGAGCTGTTTTTT.

This sequence joins TRBV7-3 and TRBJ2-5; 11 positions agree with TRBD1. The CDR3 spans 15 residues. CDR1 and CDR2 (germline): SGHTA, FQGTGA. Trimming cost V 4 bases and J 14 bases; bases outside gene matches: 15. CDR3 region: CASSSRTGGGHLLYF. The CDR3 coding sequence is TGTGCCAGCAGCTCCCGGACAGGGGGCGGACACCTCCTATACTTC.

This clonotype was seen a few times. The chain has TRBV12-3 or TRBV12-4 and TRBJ1-1, with D hard to call. Trimming stripped 3 bases from V and 7 bases from J, with 9 bases between. The CDR3 runs 12 residues. This CDR3 is CASSLREIEAFF. In DNA, the CDR3 is TGTGCCAGCAGTTTGAGGGAGATTGAAGCTTTCTTT.

A note on this clonotype: Germline and junction disagree at one end, which may indicate a read error. J is TRBJ2-7 and V is TRBV2; 11 bases match TRBD1. Germline V gene lookup returns CDR1 SNHLY and CDR2 FYNNEI. This CDR3 spans 14 amino acids. CDR3 nucleotides: TGCGCCAGCAGCTTGGGACAGGGGGAGTGGGAGCAGTACTTC. It is translated as CASSLGQGEWEQYF. Supplemented by reference TRBV2 and TRBJ2-7, the full variable domain reads EPEVTQTPSHQVTQMGQEVILRCVPISNHLYFYWYRQILGQKVEFLVSFYNNEISEKSEIFDDQFSVERPDGSNFTLKIRSTKLEDSAMYFCASSLGQGEWEQYFGPGTRLTVT.

Many counts were recorded for this clonotype. The V call is TRBV19, the J call TRBJ1-1; TRBD1 aligns across 9 bases. CDR1 is LNHDA and CDR2 is SQIVND in the germline V gene (reference sequence). The trim removed 7 bases at V and 9 bases at J, leaving 12 bases unmatched. The CDR3 extends over 14 amino acids. The CDR3 bases are TGTGCCAGTACTCCCGGGGCAGGGACAGGGAAAGCTTTCTTT. Its protein product is CASTPGAGTGKAFF. The complete variable domain, with remaining parts taken from reference TRBV19 and TRBJ1-1, reads DGGITQSPKYLFRKEGQNVTLSCEQNLNHDAMYWYRQDPGQGLRLIYYSQIVNDFQKGDIAEGYSVSREKKESFPLTVTSAQKNPTAFYLCASTPGAGTGKAFFGQGTRLTVV.

The chain carries TRBV7-2 and TRBJ1-4; 8 bases match TRBD1. With V trimmed by 5 bases and J by 8 bases, 28 bases remained unmatched. Germline assignment: CDR1 SGHTA and CDR2 FQGNSA. This CDR3 contains 21 residues. CDR3 loop: CASSVPLGGDEQGAFLEKLFF. CDR3 nucleotide sequence: TGTGCCAGCAGCGTCCCGTTGGGTGGCGACGAGCAGGGGGCCTTTCTAGAAAAACTGTTTTTT.

The sample holds one count of this clonotype. This rearrangement joins TRBV7-6 to TRBJ2-3; 10 bases are shared with TRBD2. CDR3 length: 16 residues. V gave up 1 base and J gave up 4 bases; unmatched junction bases: 5. Germline V gene sequence: CDR1 SGHVS, CDR2 FNYEAQ. Written as DNA, the CDR3 is TGTGCCAGCAGCTTAGGGATAGCGGGGGGCGCAGATACGCAGTATTTT. Amino acids: CASSLGIAGGADTQYF.

CDR3 bases: TGTGCCAGCAGCTTCCTCGGGGGGAACACTGGCTACACCTTC. Encoded protein: CASSFLGGNTGYTF. The V call is TRBV11-1, the J call TRBJ1-2; tentative D call: TRBD1 (5 bases). Trimming pared 3 bases from V and 7 bases from J, leaving 15 bases between. Germline assignment: CDR1 SGHAT and CDR2 FQDESV (reference sequence). The CDR3 loop spans 14 amino acids.

The rearrangement links TRBV2 to TRBJ1-5, with no clear D. CDR1 is SNHLY, CDR2 FYNNEI, per germline. Trimming removed 3 bases from V and 6 bases from J, with 9 bases in between. This CDR3 contains 13 residues. CDR3 in DNA: TGTGCCAGCAGTGAGGCAGAGCGTCAGCCCCAGCATTTT. Translating it yields CASSEAERQPQHF.

V is TRBV11-2 and J is TRBJ1-6; no firm D call. Trimming stripped 1 base from V and 7 bases from J, with 11 bases between. The CDR3 is 15 amino acids. Germline V gene sequence: CDR1 SGHAT, CDR2 FQNNGV. The CDR3 loop reads CASSLAHGTNSPLHF. The CDR3, as DNA: TGTGCCAGCAGCTTAGCCCATGGAACGAATTCACCCCTCCACTTT.

A note on this clonotype: Compared with germline, one end of the junction differs, possibly owing to a read error. V usage is TRBV19 and J usage is TRBJ1-2, with 12 positions matching TRBD1. Germline-derived CDR1 and CDR2 are LNHDA and SQIVND (reference sequence). The CDR3 spans 15 residues. The CDR3 here is CASSPWDRGLNTEAF. The DNA for the CDR3 is TGTGCCAGTAGTCCTTGGGACAGGGGGCTAAACACTGAAGCTTTC.

The chain recombines TRBV7-2 with TRBJ1-1; 9 bases fit TRBD1. CDR1 is SGHTA and CDR2 is FQGNSA in the germline V gene. Trimming at V came to 4 bases and at J to 12 bases, leaving 6 bases not matched to a gene. The CDR3 sequence is 12 residues long. CDR3 in DNA: TGTGCCAGCAGCTGGAGAGGACAGGGGACTTTCTTT. This gives the protein CASSWRGQGTFF.

As to this clonotype: One junction end disagrees with the germline gene, perhaps due to a read error. The chain employs TRBV15 and TRBJ2-7, with D unclear. The CDR3 totals 14 residues. Per the germline V gene, CDR1 is LNHNV and CDR2 is YYDKDF (reference sequence). The chain's CDR3 is CATSPRTTGNNMYF. DNA of the CDR3: TGTGCCACCAGCCCCCGCACTACTGGAAACAACATGTATTTC.